Following are 4 T cell receptor beta chains from one sample sequenced in a study of cytomegalovirus exposure and HLA in healthy donors. Amplification used 60 Vbeta primers and 13 Jbeta primers. TCRdb keeps only in-frame clones here, not all; method: immunoSEQ multiplex PCR. Of about 85,000 clones in the sample, about 80% were seen once. Sequenced input: PBMCs. The receptors were gathered from a woman between 50 and 59 years old in good health and CMV-seropositive.

The rearrangement links TRBV5-1 to TRBJ2-5; 7 nucleotides agree with TRBD2. V trimming: 3 bases; J trimming: 5 bases; junction bases outside the gene matches: 7. The CDR3 contains 14 residues. Germline V gene sequence: CDR1 SGHRS, CDR2 YFSETQ. The CDR3 is CASSYRAGGETQYF. As DNA, the CDR3 is TGCGCCAGCAGCTACCGGGCCGGGGGGGAGACCCAGTACTTC.

The chain carries TRBV7-3 and TRBJ2-5, with 8 positions matching TRBD2. V was clipped by 4 bases and J by 2 bases; unmatched bases: 12. This CDR3 spans 17 amino acids. Germline loops: CDR1 SGHTA, CDR2 FQGTGA. In nucleotides, the CDR3 is TGTGCCAGCAGCTCCCCCCCCACTAGCGGAGGACAAGAGACCCAGTACTTC. This encodes CASSSPPTSGGQETQYF.

The rearrangement links TRBV6-1 to TRBJ1-5, with D hard to call. This CDR3 spans 14 amino acids. Germline CDR1 is MNHNS and CDR2 is SASEGT. Trimming left V 6 bases short and J 4 bases short, with 13 bases between. CDR3 sequence (DNA): TGTGCCAGCAGCGAACTAGACGGGAATCAGCCCCAGCATTTT. Translating it yields CASSELDGNQPQHF.

This clone was found once. The chain carries TRBV10-1 and TRBJ2-3; the match to TRBD1 covers 7 bases. V was clipped by 8 bases and J by 4 bases; unmatched bases: 6. This CDR3 contains 13 residues. Germline values: CDR1 WNHNN, CDR2 SYGVQD (reference sequence). The CDR3 protein is CASQVQGADTQYF. The CDR3 DNA follows: TGCGCCAGCCAAGTCCAGGGGGCAGATACGCAGTATTTT.